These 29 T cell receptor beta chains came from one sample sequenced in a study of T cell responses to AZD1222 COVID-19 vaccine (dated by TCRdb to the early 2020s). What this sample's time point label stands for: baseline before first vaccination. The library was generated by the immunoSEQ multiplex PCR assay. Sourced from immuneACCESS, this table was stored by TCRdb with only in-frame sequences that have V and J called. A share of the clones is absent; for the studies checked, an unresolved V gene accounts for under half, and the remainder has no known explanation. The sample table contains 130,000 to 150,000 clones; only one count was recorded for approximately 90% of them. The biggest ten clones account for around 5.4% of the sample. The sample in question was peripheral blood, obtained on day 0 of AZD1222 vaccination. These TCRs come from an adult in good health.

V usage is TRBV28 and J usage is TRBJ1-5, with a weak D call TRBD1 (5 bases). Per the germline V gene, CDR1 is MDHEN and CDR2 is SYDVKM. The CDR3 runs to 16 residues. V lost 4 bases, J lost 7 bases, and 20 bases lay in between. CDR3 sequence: CASSSGQRGFWQPQHF. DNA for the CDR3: TGTGCCAGCAGTTCCGGGCAGCGGGGGTTTTGGCAGCCCCAGCATTTT.

The CDR3 DNA sequence: TGTGCCACCAGTGATTCCTACAGCTCTGGGGCCAACGTCCTGACTTTC. This gives the protein CATSDSYSSGANVLTF. V usage is TRBV24-1 and J usage is TRBJ2-6; D remains unclear. Trimming left V 2 bases short and J 0 bases short, with 7 bases between. Germline values: CDR1 KGHDR, CDR2 SFDVKD. There are 16 residues in the CDR3.

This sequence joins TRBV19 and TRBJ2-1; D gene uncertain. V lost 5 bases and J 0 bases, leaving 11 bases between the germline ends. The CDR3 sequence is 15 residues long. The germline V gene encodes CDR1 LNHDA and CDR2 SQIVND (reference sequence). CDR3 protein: CASSSPTSSYNEQFF. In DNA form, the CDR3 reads TGTGCCAGTAGTTCCCCAACCAGCTCCTACAATGAGCAGTTCTTC.

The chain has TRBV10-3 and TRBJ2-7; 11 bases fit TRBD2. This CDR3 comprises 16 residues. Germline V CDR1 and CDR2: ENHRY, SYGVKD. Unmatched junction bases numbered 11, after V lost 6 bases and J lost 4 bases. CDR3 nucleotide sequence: TGTGCCATCAGGGGGGAAACTAGCGGGAGCTCTTACGAGCAGTACTTC. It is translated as CAIRGETSGSSYEQYF.

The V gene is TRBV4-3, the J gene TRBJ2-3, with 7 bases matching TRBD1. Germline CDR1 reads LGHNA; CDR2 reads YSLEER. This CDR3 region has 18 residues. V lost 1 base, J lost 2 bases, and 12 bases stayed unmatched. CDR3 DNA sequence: TGCGCCAGCAGCCAAGCTACCATTTGGGACAGACCCACAGATACGCAGTATTTT. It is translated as CASSQATIWDRPTDTQYF.

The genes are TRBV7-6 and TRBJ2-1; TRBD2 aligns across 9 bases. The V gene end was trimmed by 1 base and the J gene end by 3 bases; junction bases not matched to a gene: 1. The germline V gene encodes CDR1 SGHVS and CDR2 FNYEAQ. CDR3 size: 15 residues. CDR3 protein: CASSLGLADYNEQFF. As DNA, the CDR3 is TGTGCCAGCAGCTTAGGACTAGCGGACTACAATGAGCAGTTCTTC.

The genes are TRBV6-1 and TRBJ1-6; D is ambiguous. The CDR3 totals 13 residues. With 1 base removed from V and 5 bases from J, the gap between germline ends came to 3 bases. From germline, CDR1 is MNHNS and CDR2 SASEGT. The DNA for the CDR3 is TGTGCCAGCAGTGAAGGGGATAATTCACCCCTCCACTTT. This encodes CASSEGDNSPLHF.

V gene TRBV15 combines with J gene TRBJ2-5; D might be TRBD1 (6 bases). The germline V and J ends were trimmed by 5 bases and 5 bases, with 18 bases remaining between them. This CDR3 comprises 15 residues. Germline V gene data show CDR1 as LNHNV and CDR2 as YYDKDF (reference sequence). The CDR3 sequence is CATSLSRSGVETQYF. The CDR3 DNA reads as TGTGCCACCAGCCTTTCCAGGTCAGGGGTCGAGACCCAGTACTTC.

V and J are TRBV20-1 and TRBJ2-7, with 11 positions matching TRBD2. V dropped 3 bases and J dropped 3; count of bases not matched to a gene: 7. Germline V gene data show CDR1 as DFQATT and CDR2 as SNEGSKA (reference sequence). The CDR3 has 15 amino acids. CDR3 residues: CSASPRLAGNYEQYF. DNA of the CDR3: TGCAGTGCTAGTCCGCGACTAGCGGGAAACTACGAGCAGTACTTC.

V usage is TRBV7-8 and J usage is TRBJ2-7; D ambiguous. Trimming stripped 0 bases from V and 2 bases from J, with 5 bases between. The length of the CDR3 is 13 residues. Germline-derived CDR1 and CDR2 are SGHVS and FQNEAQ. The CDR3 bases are TGTGCCAGCAGCTTAGCGGCGACCTACGAGCAGTACTTC. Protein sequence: CASSLAATYEQYF. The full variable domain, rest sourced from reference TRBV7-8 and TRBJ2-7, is GAGVSQSPRYKVAKRGQDVALRCDPISGHVSLFWYQQALGQGPEFLTYFQNEAQLDKSGLPSDRFFAERPEGSVSTLKIQRTQQEDSAVYLCASSLAATYEQYFGPGTRLTVT.

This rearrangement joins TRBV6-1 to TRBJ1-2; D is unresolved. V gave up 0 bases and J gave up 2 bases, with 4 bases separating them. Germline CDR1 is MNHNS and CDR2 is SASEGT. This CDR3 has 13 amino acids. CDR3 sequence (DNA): TGTGCCAGCAGTGAAGCAGAAAACTATGGCTACACCTTC. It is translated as CASSEAENYGYTF.

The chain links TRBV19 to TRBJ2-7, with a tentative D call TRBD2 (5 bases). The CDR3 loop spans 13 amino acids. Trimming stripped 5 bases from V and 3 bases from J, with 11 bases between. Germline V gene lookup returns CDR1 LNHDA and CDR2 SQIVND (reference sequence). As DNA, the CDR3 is TGTGCCAGTAGTGGCCGGGGATTCTACGAGCAGTACTTC. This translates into CASSGRGFYEQYF.

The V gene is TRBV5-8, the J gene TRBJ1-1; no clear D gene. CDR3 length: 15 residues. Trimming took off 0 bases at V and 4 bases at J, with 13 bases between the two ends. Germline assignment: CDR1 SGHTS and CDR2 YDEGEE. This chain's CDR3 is CASSLAETALTEAFF. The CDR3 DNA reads TGTGCCAGCAGCTTGGCGGAAACCGCACTCACTGAAGCTTTCTTT.

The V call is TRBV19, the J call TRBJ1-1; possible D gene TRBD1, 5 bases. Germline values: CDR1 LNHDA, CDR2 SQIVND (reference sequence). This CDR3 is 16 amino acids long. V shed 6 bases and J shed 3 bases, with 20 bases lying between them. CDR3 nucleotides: TGTGCCAGTAGACTTCAACTCACGGGAGGGGACACTGAAGCTTTCTTT. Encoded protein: CASRLQLTGGDTEAFF. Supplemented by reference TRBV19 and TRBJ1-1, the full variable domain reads DGGITQSPKYLFRKEGQNVTLSCEQNLNHDAMYWYRQDPGQGLRLIYYSQIVNDFQKGDIAEGYSVSREKKESFPLTVTSAQKNPTAFYLCASRLQLTGGDTEAFFGQGTRLTVV.

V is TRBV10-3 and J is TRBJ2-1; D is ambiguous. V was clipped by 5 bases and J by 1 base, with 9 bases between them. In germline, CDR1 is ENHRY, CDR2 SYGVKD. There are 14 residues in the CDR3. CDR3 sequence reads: CAISPLESYNEQFF. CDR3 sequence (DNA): TGTGCCATCAGTCCTCTAGAGTCCTACAATGAGCAGTTCTTC.

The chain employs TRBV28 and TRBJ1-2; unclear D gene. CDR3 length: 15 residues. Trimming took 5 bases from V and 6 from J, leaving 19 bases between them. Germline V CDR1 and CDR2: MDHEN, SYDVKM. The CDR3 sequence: CASSPHSFQEDGYTF. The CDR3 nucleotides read TGTGCCAGCAGTCCCCATTCTTTTCAGGAAGATGGCTACACCTTC.

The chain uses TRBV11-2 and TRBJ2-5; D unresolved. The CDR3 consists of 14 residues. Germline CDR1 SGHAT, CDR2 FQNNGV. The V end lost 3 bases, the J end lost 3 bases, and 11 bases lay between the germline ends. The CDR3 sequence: CASSLSPVEETQYF. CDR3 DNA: TGTGCCAGCAGCTTGTCCCCAGTCGAAGAGACCCAGTACTTC.

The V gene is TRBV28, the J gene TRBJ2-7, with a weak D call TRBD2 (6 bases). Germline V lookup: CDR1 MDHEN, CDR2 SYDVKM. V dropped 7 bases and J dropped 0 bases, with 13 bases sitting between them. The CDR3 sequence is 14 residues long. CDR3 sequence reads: CASTLGLVSYEQYF. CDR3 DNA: TGTGCCAGCACCCTGGGACTTGTCTCCTACGAGCAGTACTTC.

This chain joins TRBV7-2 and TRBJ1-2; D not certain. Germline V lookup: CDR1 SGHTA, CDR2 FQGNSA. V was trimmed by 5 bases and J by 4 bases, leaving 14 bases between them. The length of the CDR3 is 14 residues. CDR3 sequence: CASSPQTGAYGYTF. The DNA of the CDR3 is TGTGCCAGCAGCCCACAGACCGGAGCCTATGGCTACACCTTC.

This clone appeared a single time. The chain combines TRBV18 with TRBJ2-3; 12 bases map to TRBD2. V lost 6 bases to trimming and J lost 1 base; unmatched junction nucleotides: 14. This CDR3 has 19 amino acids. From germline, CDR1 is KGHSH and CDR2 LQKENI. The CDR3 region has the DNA TGTGCCAGCTCTGAATCGACTAGCGGGAGTTTTGATGGCACAGATACGCAGTATTTT. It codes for CASSESTSGSFDGTDTQYF.

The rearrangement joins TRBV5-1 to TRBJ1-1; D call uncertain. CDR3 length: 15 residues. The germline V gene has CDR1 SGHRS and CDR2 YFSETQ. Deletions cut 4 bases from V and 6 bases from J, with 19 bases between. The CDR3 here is CASSLESGGPPEAFF. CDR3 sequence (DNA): TGCGCCAGCAGCCTCGAGTCTGGAGGTCCTCCTGAAGCTTTCTTT.

CDR3 nucleotide sequence: TGTGCCAGTGGTTCGGGGGGACAGGGGCAAGAGACCCAGTACTTC. It encodes CASGSGGQGQETQYF. The chain employs TRBV28 and TRBJ2-5; 10 bases fit TRBD1. J gave up 2 bases and V 9 bases, and 9 bases lay outside the gene matches. Germline CDR1 MDHEN, CDR2 SYDVKM. The CDR3 totals 15 residues.

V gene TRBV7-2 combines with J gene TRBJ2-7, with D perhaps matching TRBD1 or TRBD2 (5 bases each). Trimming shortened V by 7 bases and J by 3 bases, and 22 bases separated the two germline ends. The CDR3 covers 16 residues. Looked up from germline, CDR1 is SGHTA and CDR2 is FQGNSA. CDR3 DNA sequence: TGTGCCAGCACCCCACACGGCAGGGAGAGGTTCTACGAGCAGTACTTC. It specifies CASTPHGRERFYEQYF.

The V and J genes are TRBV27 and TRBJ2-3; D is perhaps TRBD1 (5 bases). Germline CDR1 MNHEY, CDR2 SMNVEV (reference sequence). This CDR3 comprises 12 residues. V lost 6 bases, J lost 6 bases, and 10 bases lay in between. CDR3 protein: CASSSKGDTQYF. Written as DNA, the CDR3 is TGTGCCAGCAGCTCAAAGGGGGATACGCAGTATTTT.

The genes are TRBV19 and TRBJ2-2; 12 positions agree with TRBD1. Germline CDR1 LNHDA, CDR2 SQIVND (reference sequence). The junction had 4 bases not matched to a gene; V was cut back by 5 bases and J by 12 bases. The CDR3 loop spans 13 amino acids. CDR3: CASSLGTGGKLFF. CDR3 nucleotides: TGTGCCAGTAGTTTGGGGACAGGGGGCAAGCTGTTTTTT.

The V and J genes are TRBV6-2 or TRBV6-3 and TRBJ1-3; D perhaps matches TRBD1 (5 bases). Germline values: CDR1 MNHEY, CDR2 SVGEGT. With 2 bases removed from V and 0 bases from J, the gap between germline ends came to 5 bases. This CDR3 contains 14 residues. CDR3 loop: CASSYDSSGNTIYF. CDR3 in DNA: TGTGCCAGCAGTTACGACAGCTCTGGAAACACCATATATTTT.

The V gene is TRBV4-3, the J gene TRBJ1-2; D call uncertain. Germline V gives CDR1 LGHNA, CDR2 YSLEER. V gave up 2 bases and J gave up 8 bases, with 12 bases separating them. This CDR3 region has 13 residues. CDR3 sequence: CASSQRRLRGYTF. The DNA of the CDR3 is TGCGCCAGCAGCCAACGTCGGTTGAGGGGCTACACCTTC.

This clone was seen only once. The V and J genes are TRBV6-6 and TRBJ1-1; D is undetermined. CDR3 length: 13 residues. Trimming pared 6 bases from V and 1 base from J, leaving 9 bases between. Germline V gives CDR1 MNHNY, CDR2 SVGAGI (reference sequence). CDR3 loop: CASRRTENTEAFF. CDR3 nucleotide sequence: TGTGCCAGCAGAAGGACGGAGAACACTGAAGCTTTCTTT.

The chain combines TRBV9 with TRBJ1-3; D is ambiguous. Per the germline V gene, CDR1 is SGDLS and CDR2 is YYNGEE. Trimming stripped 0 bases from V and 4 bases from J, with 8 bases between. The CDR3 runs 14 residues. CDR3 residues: CASSVDGWGNTIYF. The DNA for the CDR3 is TGTGCCAGCAGCGTAGACGGGTGGGGAAACACCATATATTTT.